This T cell receptor (beta chain) was recorded in a study of T cell responses to AZD1222 COVID-19 vaccine. CDR1 MNHEY and CDR2 SVGAGI come from the germline V gene. V lost 6 bases and J lost 6; bases outside the gene matches: 10. This CDR3 spans 14 amino acids. Study results and caveats: Spike-specific TCR repertoires showed rising breadth and depth after two AZD1222 doses.

For this clone: The antigen remains unidentified.

TCRdb keeps only in-frame clones here, not all; method: immunoSEQ multiplex PCR. This table has about 140,000 clones, roughly nine tenths appearing once. The chain is built from TRBV6-5 and TRBJ1-1; 7 bases align to TRBD1. This clonotype was obtained from an adult in good health. Source: peripheral blood, taken on day 0 of AZD1222 vaccination. CDR3: CASRPFGTVPEAFF. DNA for the CDR3: TGTGCCAGCAGACCTTTTGGGACAGTCCCTGAAGCTTTCTTT.